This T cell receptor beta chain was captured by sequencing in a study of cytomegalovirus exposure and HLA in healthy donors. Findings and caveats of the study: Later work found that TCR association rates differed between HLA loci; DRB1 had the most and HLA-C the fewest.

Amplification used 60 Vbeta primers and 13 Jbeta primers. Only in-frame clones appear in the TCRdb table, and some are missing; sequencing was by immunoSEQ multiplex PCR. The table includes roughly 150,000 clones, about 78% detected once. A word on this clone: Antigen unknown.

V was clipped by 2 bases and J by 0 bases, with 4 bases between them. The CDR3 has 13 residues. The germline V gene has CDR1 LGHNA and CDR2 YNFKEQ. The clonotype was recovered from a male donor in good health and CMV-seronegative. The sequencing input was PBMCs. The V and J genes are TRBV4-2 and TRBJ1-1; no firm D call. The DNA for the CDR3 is TGTGCCAGCAGCCAACGTATGAACACTGAAGCTTTCTTT. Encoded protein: CASSQRMNTEAFF.